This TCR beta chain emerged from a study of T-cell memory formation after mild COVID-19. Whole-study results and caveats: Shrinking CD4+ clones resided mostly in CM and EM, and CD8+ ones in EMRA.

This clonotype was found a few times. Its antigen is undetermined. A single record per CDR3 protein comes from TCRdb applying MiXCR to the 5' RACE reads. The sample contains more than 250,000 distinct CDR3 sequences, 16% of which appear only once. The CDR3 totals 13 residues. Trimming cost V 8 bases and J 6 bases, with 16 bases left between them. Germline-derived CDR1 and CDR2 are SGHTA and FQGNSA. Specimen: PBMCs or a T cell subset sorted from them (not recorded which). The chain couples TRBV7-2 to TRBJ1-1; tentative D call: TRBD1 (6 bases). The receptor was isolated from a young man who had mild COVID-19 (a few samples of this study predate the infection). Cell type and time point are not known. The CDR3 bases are TGTGCCAGCGGGCAGGGGAGTGGGGCTGAAGCTTTCTTT. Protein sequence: CASGQGSGAEAFF.